This T cell receptor beta chain came from a study of blood T cell repertoires in COVID-19. As for the study in general: Material from acute and convalescent COVID-19 was sourced from the United States, Italy and Spain.

Participants, about 18 to 100 years old, spanned around 25 US areas. In the authors' methods: Nucleated cell counts were estimated from reference gene primer amplification. Clones were sequenced by immunoSEQ multiplex PCR, and TCRdb holds only the in-frame ones, with some missing. V, J and clone size derive from that table, while D and trimming were established from the DNA sequence. Of roughly 200,000 clones listed, about 82% are singletons. CDR1 SGHRS and CDR2 YFSETQ come from the germline V gene. The CDR3 is 11 amino acids. The ends were cut back, 7 bases at V and 6 bases at J, with 11 bases in the middle.

Sequencing was performed on PBMCs or T cells enriched from blood (not recorded which). The rearrangement links TRBV5-1 to TRBJ2-7; D is possibly TRBD1 (6 bases). This TCR came from a man between 40 and 49 years old with acute COVID-19. As DNA, the CDR3 is TGCGCCAGCGGGGGCGGAGGCGAGCAGTACTTC. Amino acids: CASGGGGEQYF.